Below are 11 T cell receptor beta chains sequenced from a single sample in a study of PD-1 blockade in mismatch repair-deficient tumors. TCRdb's copy holds only in-frame clones and misses some; the assay was immunoSEQ multiplex PCR. The sample shows about 9,800 clones, about 86% of them seen only once. For these receptors, no antigen is known. Indicated time point: roughly 11-day in vitro stimulation with candidate neoantigen peptide 2. Sequenced here: cells cultured in vitro, sampled from a patient treated with pembrolizumab. The source of these receptors is an adult with mismatch repair-deficient cancer.

This clone came up once. The rearrangement links TRBV2 to TRBJ1-1; D not certain. CDR1 SNHLY and CDR2 FYNNEI come from the germline V gene. V shed 6 bases and J shed 0 bases, with 11 bases lying between them. There are 14 residues in the CDR3. The CDR3 bases are TGTGCCAGCAGCATGAACAGTCTGAACACTGAAGCTTTCTTT. Protein: CASSMNSLNTEAFF.

Concerning this clone: A read error may account for a junction end that differs from germline. This same CDR3 is encoded by further DNA sequences in the sample. The chain recombines TRBV9 with TRBJ1-6; TRBD1 agrees at 7 bases. Germline loops: CDR1 SGDLS, CDR2 YYNGEE. The CDR3 spans 16 residues. Written as DNA, the CDR3 is TGTGCCAGCAGCCGACGGGACAGCTCCTATAATTCACCCCTCCATTTT. Protein product: CASSRRDSSYNSPLHF.

V and J are TRBV6-1 and TRBJ1-2, with a tentative D call TRBD1 (5 bases). The CDR3 consists of 13 residues. The germline CDR1 and CDR2 sequences are MNHNS and SASEGT. Trimming took off 2 bases at V and 8 bases at J, with 12 bases between the two ends. Written as DNA, the CDR3 is TGTGCCAGCAGTGAAAGACAGTTAGGGGGCTACACCTTC. Encoded protein: CASSERQLGGYTF.

This clone was detected only once. The genes are TRBV11-1 and TRBJ2-7, with no clear D. CDR3 length equals 13 residues. The V and J ends lost 1 base and 3 bases respectively, with 7 bases between them. CDR1 is SGHAT and CDR2 is FQDESV in the germline V gene (reference sequence). Here the CDR3 reads CASSLEQGYEQYF. CDR3 coding DNA: TGTGCCAGCAGCTTAGAACAAGGCTACGAGCAGTACTTC.

The V call is TRBV6-1, the J call TRBJ2-3; weak D call: TRBD1 (6 bases). There are 14 residues in the CDR3. Germline loops: CDR1 MNHNS, CDR2 SASEGT. V was cut by 8 bases and J by 1 base, with 13 bases left in between. The CDR3 DNA sequence: TGTGCCAGCGCTTACAGGGAGCGCACAGATACGCAGTATTTT. Translation gives CASAYRERTDTQYF.

The chain uses TRBV5-1 and TRBJ1-2, with 10 bases lining up with TRBD1. The CDR3 sequence is 17 residues long. CDR1 is SGHRS and CDR2 is YFSETQ in the germline V gene. V shed 2 bases, J shed 6 bases, and the junction held 13 bases outside the gene matches. The CDR3 DNA follows: TGCGCCAGCAGCTTATCCGGGACAGGGGTTTTGTGGGATGGCTACACCTTC. Translating it yields CASSLSGTGVLWDGYTF. The complete variable domain, with remaining parts taken from reference TRBV5-1 and TRBJ1-2, reads KAGVTQTPRYLIKTRGQQVTLSCSPISGHRSVSWYQQTPGQGLQFLFEYFSETQRNKGNFPGRFSGRQFSNSRSEMNVSTLELGDSALYLCASSLSGTGVLWDGYTFGSGTRLTVV.

V and J are TRBV5-1 and TRBJ2-1; D is unresolved. This CDR3 spans 13 amino acids. Trimming left V 0 bases short and J 6 bases short, with 7 bases between. Germline-derived CDR1 and CDR2 are SGHRS and YFSETQ. CDR3 sequence: CASSLDSRNEQFF. CDR3 nucleotide sequence: TGCGCCAGCAGCTTGGACAGTCGCAATGAGCAGTTCTTC.

The chain couples TRBV6-1 to TRBJ2-2, with TRBD1 identical over 9 bases. Looked up from germline, CDR1 is MNHNS and CDR2 is SASEGT. The CDR3 covers 15 residues. J was trimmed by 5 bases and V by 6 bases; bases with no gene match: 7. The CDR3: CASRNRGRRTGELFF. CDR3 bases: TGTGCCAGCAGAAACAGGGGGCGAAGAACCGGGGAGCTGTTTTTT.

The genes are TRBV6-1 and TRBJ2-3; 9 positions agree with TRBD2. The CDR3 sequence is 16 residues long. Trimming at V came to 3 bases and at J to 0 bases, leaving 4 bases not matched to a gene. Germline V lookup: CDR1 MNHNS, CDR2 SASEGT. In DNA, the CDR3 is TGTGCCAGCAGTGACTGGACTAGCGCGAGCACAGATACGCAGTATTTT. It specifies CASSDWTSASTDTQYF.

This rearrangement joins TRBV5-8 to TRBJ2-1; 8 bases match TRBD2. CDR3 length equals 14 residues. Germline loops: CDR1 SGHTS, CDR2 YDEGEE. V shed 4 bases and J 4 bases; nucleotides not matched to a gene: 4. CDR3 in amino acids: CASSLTSGYNEQFF. The CDR3 DNA sequence: TGTGCCAGCAGCCTAACTAGCGGATACAATGAGCAGTTCTTC. Complete variable domain (other parts from reference TRBV5-8 and TRBJ2-1): EAGVTQSPTHLIKTRGQQATLRCSPISGHTSVYWYQQALGLGLQFLLWYDEGEERNRGNFPPRFSGRQFPNYSSELNVNALELEDSALYLCASSLTSGYNEQFFGPGTRLTVL.

The chain links TRBV28 to TRBJ2-7; no clear D. Germline V gene sequence: CDR1 MDHEN, CDR2 SYDVKM. Between the trimmed V and J ends, which lost 2 bases and 5 bases, there was a span of 7 bases. The CDR3 loop spans 12 amino acids. This CDR3 is CASSLVIHEQYF. The CDR3 DNA is TGTGCCAGCAGTTTAGTTATCCACGAGCAGTACTTC.